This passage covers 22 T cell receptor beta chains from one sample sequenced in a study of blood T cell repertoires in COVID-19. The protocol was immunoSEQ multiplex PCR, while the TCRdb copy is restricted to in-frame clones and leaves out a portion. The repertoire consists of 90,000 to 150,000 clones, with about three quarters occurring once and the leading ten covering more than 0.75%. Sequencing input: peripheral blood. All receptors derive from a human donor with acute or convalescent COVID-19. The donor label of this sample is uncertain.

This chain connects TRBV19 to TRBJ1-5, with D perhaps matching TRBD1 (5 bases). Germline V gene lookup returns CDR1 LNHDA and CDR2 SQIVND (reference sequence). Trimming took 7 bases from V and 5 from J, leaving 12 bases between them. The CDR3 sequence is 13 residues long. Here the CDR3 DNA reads TGTGCCAGTACCATCGCGGGGGATCAGCCCCAGCATTTT. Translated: CASTIAGDQPQHF.

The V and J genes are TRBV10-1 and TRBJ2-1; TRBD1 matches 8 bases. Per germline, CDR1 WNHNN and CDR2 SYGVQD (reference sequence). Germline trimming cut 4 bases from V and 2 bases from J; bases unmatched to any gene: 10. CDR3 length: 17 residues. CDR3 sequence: CASSGSTGTGTYNEQFF. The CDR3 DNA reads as TGCGCCAGCAGTGGATCCACCGGGACAGGAACCTACAATGAGCAGTTCTTC.

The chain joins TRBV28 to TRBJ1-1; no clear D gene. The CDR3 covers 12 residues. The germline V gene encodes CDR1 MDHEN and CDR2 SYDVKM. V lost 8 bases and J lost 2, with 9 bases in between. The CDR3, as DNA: TGTGCCAGCGGACCTAGCAACACTGAAGCTTTCTTT. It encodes CASGPSNTEAFF.

In nucleotides, the CDR3 is TGTGCCAGCAGTGAAGCAGGCGGGAGTCCCGGGGAGCTGTTTTTT. Protein product: CASSEAGGSPGELFF. The V call is TRBV6-1, the J call TRBJ2-2; 7 nucleotides agree with TRBD2. Trimming at V came to 0 bases and at J to 6 bases, leaving 4 bases not matched to a gene. The CDR3 runs to 15 residues. Germline CDR1 and CDR2: MNHNS and SASEGT.

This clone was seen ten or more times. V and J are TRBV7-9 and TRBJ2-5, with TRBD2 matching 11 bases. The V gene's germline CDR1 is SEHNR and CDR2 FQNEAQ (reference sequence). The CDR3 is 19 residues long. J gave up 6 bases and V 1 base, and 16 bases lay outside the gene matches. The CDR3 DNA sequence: TGTGCCAGCAGCTTAGAATGGCCTAGCGGGGGGCTAGGTCCGAAGACCCAGTACTTC. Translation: CASSLEWPSGGLGPKTQYF.

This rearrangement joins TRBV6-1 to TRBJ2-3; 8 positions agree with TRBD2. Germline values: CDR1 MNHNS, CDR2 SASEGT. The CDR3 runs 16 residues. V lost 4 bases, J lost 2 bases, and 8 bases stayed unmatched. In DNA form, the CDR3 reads TGTGCCAGCAGTGTAGCCAGCGGGGGTTACACAGATACGCAGTATTTT. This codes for CASSVASGGYTDTQYF.

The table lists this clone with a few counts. Here the CDR3 reads CASSLSWRIGDTQYF. CDR3 in DNA: TGTGCCAGCAGTTTATCATGGAGAATCGGAGATACGCAGTATTTT. This chain joins TRBV27 and TRBJ2-3, with no clear D. Germline V gene sequence: CDR1 MNHEY, CDR2 SMNVEV (reference sequence). Trimming shortened V by 0 bases and J by 5 bases, and 12 bases separated the two germline ends. The CDR3 extends over 15 amino acids.

CDR3 protein: CASSLVIWYDTADTEAFF. In DNA form, the CDR3 reads TGTGCCAGCAGTTTAGTAATATGGTACGACACAGCGGACACTGAAGCTTTCTTT. The rearrangement joins TRBV28 to TRBJ1-1; D gene ambiguous. The CDR3 loop spans 18 amino acids. Per the germline V gene, CDR1 is MDHEN and CDR2 is SYDVKM. The germline V and J ends were trimmed by 2 bases and 3 bases, with 22 bases remaining between them.

The CDR3 reads CASSLVPWADSGNTIYF. The CDR3 bases are TGTGCCAGCAGCTTAGTCCCCTGGGCAGACTCTGGAAACACCATATATTTT. V usage is TRBV7-8 and J usage is TRBJ1-3; D gene uncertain. CDR3 length: 17 residues. The V gene lost 1 base and the J gene lost 0 bases, with 13 bases spanning the gap. Per the germline V gene, CDR1 is SGHVS and CDR2 is FQNEAQ.

The CDR3, as DNA: TGCGCCAGCAGCAGGGGCGCTAACTATGGCTACACCTTC. Amino acid sequence: CASSRGANYGYTF. The J gene is TRBJ1-2, the V gene TRBV10-2, with a tentative D call TRBD1 (6 bases). The CDR3 is made up of 13 amino acids. Deletions cut 6 bases from V and 0 bases from J, with 8 bases between. Germline V gives CDR1 WSHSY, CDR2 SAAADI.

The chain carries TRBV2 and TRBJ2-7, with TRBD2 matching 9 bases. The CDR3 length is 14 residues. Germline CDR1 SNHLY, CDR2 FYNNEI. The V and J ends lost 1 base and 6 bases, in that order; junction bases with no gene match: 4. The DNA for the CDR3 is TGTGCCAGCAGTGAAGGAGCGGGGGGAAGCGAGCAGTACGTC. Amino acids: CASSEGAGGSEQYV.

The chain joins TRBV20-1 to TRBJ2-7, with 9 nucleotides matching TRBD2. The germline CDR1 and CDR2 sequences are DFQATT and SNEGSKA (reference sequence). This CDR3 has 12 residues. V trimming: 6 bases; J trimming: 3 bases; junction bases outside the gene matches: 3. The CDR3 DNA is TGCAGTGCAAGTAGCGGGGGCTACGAGCAGTACTTC. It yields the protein CSASSGGYEQYF.

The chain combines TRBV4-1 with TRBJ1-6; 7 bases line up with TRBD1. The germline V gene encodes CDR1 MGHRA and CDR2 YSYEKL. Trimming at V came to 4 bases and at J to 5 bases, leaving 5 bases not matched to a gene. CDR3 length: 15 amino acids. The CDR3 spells CASSPRDRDNSPLHF. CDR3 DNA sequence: TGCGCCAGCAGCCCCCGGGACAGAGATAATTCACCCCTCCACTTT.

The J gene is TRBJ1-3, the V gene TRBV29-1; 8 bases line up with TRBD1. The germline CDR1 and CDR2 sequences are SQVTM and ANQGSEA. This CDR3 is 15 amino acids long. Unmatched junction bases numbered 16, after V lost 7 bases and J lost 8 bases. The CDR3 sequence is CSALPGQGSRDTIYF. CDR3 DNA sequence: TGCAGCGCCCTACCCGGACAGGGAAGTCGGGACACCATATATTTT.

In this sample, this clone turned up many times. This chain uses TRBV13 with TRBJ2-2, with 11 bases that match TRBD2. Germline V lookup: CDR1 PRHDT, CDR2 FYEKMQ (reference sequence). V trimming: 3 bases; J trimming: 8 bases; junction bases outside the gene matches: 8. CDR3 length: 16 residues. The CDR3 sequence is CASSLQLAGGVGELFF. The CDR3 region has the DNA TGTGCCAGCAGCTTGCAGCTAGCGGGGGGCGTAGGGGAGCTGTTTTTT.

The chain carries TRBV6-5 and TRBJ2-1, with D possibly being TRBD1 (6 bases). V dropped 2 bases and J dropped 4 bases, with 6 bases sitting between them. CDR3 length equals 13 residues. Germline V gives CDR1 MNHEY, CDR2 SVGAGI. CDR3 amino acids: CASSYGQYNEQFF. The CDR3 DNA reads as TGTGCCAGCAGTTACGGACAGTACAATGAGCAGTTCTTC.

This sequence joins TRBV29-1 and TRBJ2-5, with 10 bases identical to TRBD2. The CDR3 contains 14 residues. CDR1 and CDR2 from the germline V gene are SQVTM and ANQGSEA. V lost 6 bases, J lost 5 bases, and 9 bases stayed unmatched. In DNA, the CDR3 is TGCAGCGTCTACTTAGCGGGGGGAGGGGAGACCCAGTACTTC. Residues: CSVYLAGGGETQYF.

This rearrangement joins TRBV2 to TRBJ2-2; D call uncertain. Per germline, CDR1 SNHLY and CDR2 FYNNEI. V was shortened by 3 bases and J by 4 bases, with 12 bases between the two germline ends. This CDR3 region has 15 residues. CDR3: CASSESRTSTGELFF. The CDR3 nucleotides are TGTGCCAGCAGTGAGTCTCGCACGAGCACCGGGGAGCTGTTTTTT. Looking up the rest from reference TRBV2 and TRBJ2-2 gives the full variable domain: EPEVTQTPSHQVTQMGQEVILRCVPISNHLYFYWYRQILGQKVEFLVSFYNNEISEKSEIFDDQFSVERPDGSNFTLKIRSTKLEDSAMYFCASSESRTSTGELFFGEGSRLTVL.

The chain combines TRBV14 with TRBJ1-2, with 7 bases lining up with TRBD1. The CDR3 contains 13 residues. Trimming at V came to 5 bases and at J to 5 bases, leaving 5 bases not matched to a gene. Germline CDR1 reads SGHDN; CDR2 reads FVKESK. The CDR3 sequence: CASSMDRLYGYTF. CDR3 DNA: TGTGCCAGCAGCATGGACAGGCTGTATGGCTACACCTTC.

The CDR3 spells CASNRQGPGNTIYF. The DNA of the CDR3 is TGTGCCAGCAACCGACAGGGGCCGGGAAACACCATATATTTT. The chain recombines TRBV9 with TRBJ1-3; TRBD1 matches 8 bases. V lost 6 bases and J lost 4; bases outside the gene matches: 6. The length of the CDR3 is 14 residues. Germline values: CDR1 SGDLS, CDR2 YYNGEE.

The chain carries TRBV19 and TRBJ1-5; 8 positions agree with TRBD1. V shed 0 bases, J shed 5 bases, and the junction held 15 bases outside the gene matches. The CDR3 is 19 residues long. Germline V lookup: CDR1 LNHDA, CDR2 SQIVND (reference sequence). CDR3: CASSIDLAFDGTGYQPQHF. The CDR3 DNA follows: TGTGCCAGTAGTATAGATCTGGCCTTTGATGGGACAGGTTATCAGCCCCAGCATTTT.

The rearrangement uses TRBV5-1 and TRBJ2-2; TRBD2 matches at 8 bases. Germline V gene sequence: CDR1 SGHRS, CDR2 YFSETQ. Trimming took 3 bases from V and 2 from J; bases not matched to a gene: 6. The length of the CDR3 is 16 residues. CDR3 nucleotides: TGCGCCAGCAGCTCGGGAGGGACGCCCAACACCGGGGAGCTGTTTTTT. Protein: CASSSGGTPNTGELFF.